Below, 18 T cell receptor beta chains from the same sample are listed, as sequenced in a study of T cell responses to AZD1222 COVID-19 vaccine. Method: immunoSEQ multiplex PCR; TCRdb's copy keeps in-frame clones and lacks some. The data show over 110,000 clones, more than 85% seen once. The sequences come from peripheral blood, collected on day 0 of AZD1222 vaccination. The origin of the receptors is an adult in good health.

This sequence joins TRBV4-2 and TRBJ1-4, with TRBD1 as a possible D gene (5 bases). Germline values: CDR1 LGHNA, CDR2 YNFKEQ. V gave up 8 bases and J gave up 3 bases, with 10 bases separating them. CDR3 length equals 13 residues. The CDR3 spells CASWGPSNEKLFF. CDR3 nucleotide sequence: TGTGCCAGCTGGGGACCGTCTAATGAAAAACTGTTTTTT.

This rearrangement joins TRBV18 to TRBJ2-1; no clear D. Germline CDR1 and CDR2: KGHSH and LQKENI. The CDR3 sequence is 15 residues long. The V and J ends lost 0 bases and 5 bases respectively, with 11 bases between them. The CDR3 reads CASSPPNHNNNEQFF. The DNA of the CDR3 is TGTGCCAGCTCACCACCGAACCACAACAACAATGAGCAGTTCTTC.

This clone was picked up a small number of times. V usage is TRBV7-2 and J usage is TRBJ2-4, with D perhaps matching TRBD2 (5 bases). Germline V gene data show CDR1 as SGHTA and CDR2 as FQGNSA. The V and J ends lost 2 bases and 3 bases respectively, with 17 bases between them. This CDR3 region has 17 residues. The CDR3 loop reads CASSLTDSTFGKNIQYF. As DNA, the CDR3 is TGTGCCAGCAGCTTAACGGACTCCACGTTTGGCAAAAACATTCAGTACTTC.

The CDR3 DNA is TGCAGCGTCGTAGGGGGAAGCTATGGCTACACCTTC. It is translated as CSVVGGSYGYTF. The chain combines TRBV29-1 with TRBJ1-2, with D possibly TRBD1 on 6 matching bases. This CDR3 region has 12 residues. V lost 6 bases and J 4 bases, leaving 12 bases between the germline ends. Germline CDR1 and CDR2: SQVTM and ANQGSEA. Full variable domain (remainder filled in from reference TRBV29-1 and TRBJ1-2): SAVISQKPSRDICQRGTSLTIQCQVDSQVTMMFWYRQQPGQSLTLIATANQGSEATYESGFVIDKFPISRPNLTFSTLTVSNMSPEDSSIYLCSVVGGSYGYTFGSGTRLTVV.

The J gene is TRBJ2-1, the V gene TRBV9; perhaps TRBD2 as D (6 bases). V gave up 2 bases and J gave up 3 bases, with 12 bases separating them. This CDR3 contains 15 residues. Germline CDR1 reads SGDLS; CDR2 reads YYNGEE. The CDR3 here is CASSVGTGIYNEQFF. CDR3 nucleotides: TGTGCCAGCAGCGTCGGGACTGGGATCTACAATGAGCAGTTCTTC.

V and J are TRBV3-1 (or the pseudogene TRBV3-2) and TRBJ1-2, with D perhaps matching TRBD1 (5 bases). Germline loops: CDR1 LGHDT, CDR2 YNNKEL (reference sequence). The CDR3 covers 14 residues. Trimming left V 2 bases short and J 7 bases short, with 14 bases between. In nucleotides, the CDR3 is TGTGCCAGCAGCCAACATCAGGGAGTTGTTGGCTACACCTTC. This translates into CASSQHQGVVGYTF.

The rearrangement uses TRBV27 and TRBJ2-2; 9 bases fit TRBD2. The germline CDR1 and CDR2 sequences are MNHEY and SMNVEV (reference sequence). This CDR3 is 16 amino acids long. V lost 3 bases, J lost 5 bases, and 7 bases stayed unmatched. DNA of the CDR3: TGTGCCAGCAGTTTTTCGACTAGCGGTACAACCGGGGAGCTGTTTTTT. It is translated as CASSFSTSGTTGELFF.

The chain carries TRBV28 and TRBJ1-3; 8 bases line up with TRBD1. The CDR3 covers 17 residues. After removal of 6 bases from V and 0 bases from J, the junction contained 10 bases not matched to a gene. Germline CDR1 reads MDHEN; CDR2 reads SYDVKM. The CDR3 loop reads CASSFDPGGVSGNTIYF. The DNA for the CDR3 is TGTGCCAGCAGCTTCGATCCAGGGGGCGTCTCTGGAAACACCATATATTTT. The full variable domain, rest sourced from reference TRBV28 and TRBJ1-3, is DVKVTQSSRYLVKRTGEKVFLECVQDMDHENMFWYRQDPGLGLRLIYFSYDVKMKEKGDIPEGYSVSREKKERFSLILESASTNQTSMYLCASSFDPGGVSGNTIYFGEGSWLTVV.

V gene TRBV19 combines with J gene TRBJ2-1; 9 bases align to TRBD2. The CDR3 sequence is 14 residues long. V dropped 7 bases and J dropped 7; count of bases not matched to a gene: 8. Germline CDR1 reads LNHDA; CDR2 reads SQIVND (reference sequence). The CDR3 coding sequence is TGTGCCAGTAAGGGTCTAGCGGGGATGAATGAGCAGTTCTTC. Translated, it gives CASKGLAGMNEQFF. The full variable domain, rest sourced from reference TRBV19 and TRBJ2-1, is DGGITQSPKYLFRKEGQNVTLSCEQNLNHDAMYWYRQDPGQGLRLIYYSQIVNDFQKGDIAEGYSVSREKKESFPLTVTSAQKNPTAFYLCASKGLAGMNEQFFGPGTRLTVL.

This clone was counted once. J is TRBJ2-7 and V is TRBV5-4; D is perhaps TRBD2 (6 bases). This CDR3 region has 14 residues. Trimming removed 0 bases from V and 2 bases from J, with 9 bases in between. Germline values: CDR1 SGHNT, CDR2 YYREEE (reference sequence). The DNA of the CDR3 is TGTGCCAGCAGCTTGGGACTAGATACCTACGAGCAGTACTTC. It is translated as CASSLGLDTYEQYF.

The CDR3 sequence: CASSPGTSGRARWTGELFF. CDR3 nucleotides: TGTGCCAGCAGTCCCGGGACTAGCGGGAGGGCCCGCTGGACCGGGGAGCTGTTTTTT. The chain is built from TRBV28 and TRBJ2-2; 16 bases fit TRBD2. The CDR3 extends over 19 amino acids. With V trimmed by 5 bases and J by 5 bases, 11 bases remained unmatched. CDR1 and CDR2 from the germline V gene are MDHEN and SYDVKM. Together with reference TRBV28 and TRBJ2-2, the CDR3 gives the full variable domain: DVKVTQSSRYLVKRTGEKVFLECVQDMDHENMFWYRQDPGLGLRLIYFSYDVKMKEKGDIPEGYSVSREKKERFSLILESASTNQTSMYLCASSPGTSGRARWTGELFFGEGSRLTVL.

The rearrangement uses TRBV2 and TRBJ2-2; D not certain. This CDR3 region has 14 residues. Germline values: CDR1 SNHLY, CDR2 FYNNEI. The V end lost 5 bases, the J end lost 1 base, and 8 bases lay between the germline ends. CDR3 amino acids: CASSWSWNTGELFF. In DNA form, the CDR3 reads TGTGCCAGCAGTTGGTCATGGAACACCGGGGAGCTGTTTTTT.

Turning to this clone: The junction does not match germline at one end; this may be a read error. The gene calls are TRBV7-7 and TRBJ2-1, with 14 positions matching TRBD2. CDR3 length equals 16 residues. CDR1 and CDR2 (germline): SSHAT, FNYEAQ (reference sequence). In DNA, the CDR3 is TGTGCTAGCAGCGCCGGACTAGCGGGGGGCGACAATGAGCAGTTCTTC. It codes for CASSAGLAGGDNEQFF. Using reference TRBV7-7 and TRBJ2-1 for the parts outside the CDR3, the full variable domain is GAGVSQSPRYKVTKRGQDVTLRCDPISSHATLYWYQQALGQGPEFLTYFNYEAQPDKSGLPSDRFSAERPEGSISTLTIQRTEQRDSAMYRCASSAGLAGGDNEQFFGPGTRLTVL.

The V and J genes are TRBV6-5 and TRBJ1-5; D is unclear. V lost 6 bases and J lost 7, with 13 bases in between. CDR3 length equals 13 residues. Germline V gene data show CDR1 as MNHEY and CDR2 as SVGAGI. CDR3 bases: TGTGCCAGCAGCCTAGATATGGGGCAGCCCCAGCATTTT. Its protein is CASSLDMGQPQHF.

This chain uses TRBV29-1 with TRBJ1-4; 7 bases map to TRBD1. Germline V lookup: CDR1 SQVTM, CDR2 ANQGSEA. The V gene end was trimmed by 6 bases and the J gene end by 6 bases; junction bases not matched to a gene: 7. The CDR3 length is 13 residues. The CDR3 reads CSVARDSDEKLFF. For the CDR3, the DNA is TGCAGCGTCGCCCGGGACAGCGATGAAAAACTGTTTTTT.

The V and J genes are TRBV6-5 and TRBJ2-5, with 10 nucleotides matching TRBD2. Germline V gene sequence: CDR1 MNHEY, CDR2 SVGAGI. V was pared by 7 bases and J by 2 bases, with 7 bases of the junction left unmatched. This CDR3 contains 15 residues. The CDR3 DNA is TGTGCCAGCACTGCCCCTAGCGGGGGACAAGAGACCCAGTACTTC. This translates into CASTAPSGGQETQYF.

The V and J genes are TRBV5-5 and TRBJ1-1; D not resolved. The CDR3 runs to 13 residues. Trimming shortened V by 0 bases and J by 3 bases, and 6 bases separated the two germline ends. Germline lookup yields CDR1 SGHKS and CDR2 YYEKEE (reference sequence). The CDR3: CASSLDSHTEAFF. CDR3 nucleotide sequence: TGTGCCAGCAGCTTGGACAGCCACACTGAAGCTTTCTTT.

This clone has just a few counts. The chain combines TRBV11-2 with TRBJ1-1; a possible D gene is TRBD1 (5 bases). V was pared by 3 bases and J by 5 bases, with 13 bases between. Germline V gene lookup returns CDR1 SGHAT and CDR2 FQNNGV. This CDR3 spans 14 amino acids. CDR3 bases: TGTGCCAGCAGCTTGGGCGGGGGGTGGACTGAAGCTTTCTTT. Its protein is CASSLGGGWTEAFF.